Following are 9 T cell receptor beta chains from one sample sequenced in a study of blood T cell repertoires in COVID-19. Produced via immunoSEQ multiplex PCR; TCRdb's table is partial and in-frame only. The sample has 130,000 to 150,000 clones; 80% to 90% are singletons. The sequencing sample was made of peripheral blood. These receptors all come from a woman in her forties or fifties with acute or convalescent COVID-19.

The chain joins TRBV2 to TRBJ1-6, with 7 nucleotides matching TRBD1. The CDR3 extends over 12 amino acids. The ends lost 8 bases at V and 9 bases at J; junction bases unmatched: 4. Germline values: CDR1 SNHLY, CDR2 FYNNEI. The CDR3 protein is CASGTEVSPLHF. CDR3 in DNA: TGTGCCAGCGGGACAGAAGTTTCACCCCTCCACTTT.

This chain connects TRBV9 to TRBJ2-3; D remains ambiguous. Per germline, CDR1 SGDLS and CDR2 YYNGEE. The CDR3 has 12 residues. V lost 1 base, J lost 5 bases, and 5 bases lay in between. The DNA for the CDR3 is TGTGCCAGCAGCGTAAACGGAGATACGCAGTATTTT. It encodes CASSVNGDTQYF.

The chain combines TRBV4-1 with TRBJ1-2, with D perhaps TRBD1 (6 bases). Between the trimmed V and J ends, which lost 2 bases and 13 bases, there was a span of 17 bases. Per the germline V gene, CDR1 is MGHRA and CDR2 is YSYEKL. The CDR3 contains 13 residues. Here the CDR3 reads CASSQHKIRGGTF. CDR3 bases: TGCGCCAGCAGCCAACATAAGATCAGGGGTGGCACCTTC.

This chain connects TRBV15 to TRBJ2-1; D not certain. CDR3 length equals 15 residues. Germline V gene data show CDR1 as LNHNV and CDR2 as YYDKDF (reference sequence). Trimming removed 0 bases from V and 0 bases from J, with 6 bases in between. The chain's CDR3 is CATSREASSYNEQFF. The CDR3 nucleotides read TGTGCCACCAGCAGAGAGGCCAGCTCCTACAATGAGCAGTTCTTC.

CDR3 nucleotides: TGTGCCAGCAGCGTAGACCCGGGGGGGAACACTGAAGCTTTCTTT. Translation: CASSVDPGGNTEAFF. This sequence joins TRBV9 and TRBJ1-1, with D possibly being TRBD1 (5 bases). The germline V and J ends were trimmed by 0 bases and 1 base, with 10 bases remaining between them. CDR1 is SGDLS and CDR2 is YYNGEE in the germline V gene. The CDR3 is 15 residues long.

This clone appeared a few times. The genes are TRBV2 and TRBJ1-3; 12 bases are shared with TRBD1. V lost 5 bases, J lost 1 base, and 3 bases stayed unmatched. Germline loops: CDR1 SNHLY, CDR2 FYNNEI. The length of the CDR3 is 16 residues. CDR3 DNA: TGTGCCAGCAGTCGGGACAGGGGGCGTTCTGGAAACACCATATATTTT. Its translation: CASSRDRGRSGNTIYF.

This chain joins TRBV28 and TRBJ1-1; a weak D match, TRBD1 (5 bases). Trimming stripped 6 bases from V and 0 bases from J, with 14 bases between. In germline, CDR1 is MDHEN, CDR2 SYDVKM. This CDR3 region has 15 residues. The CDR3 reads CASRSSRALNTEAFF. The CDR3 DNA follows: TGTGCCAGCAGGTCCTCCAGGGCGCTGAACACTGAAGCTTTCTTT.

The chain links TRBV7-2 to TRBJ1-6; 7 nucleotides agree with TRBD1. J lost 7 bases, V lost 6 bases, and 9 bases had no gene match. The CDR3 spans 15 residues. CDR1 and CDR2 from the germline V gene are SGHTA and FQGNSA. CDR3 sequence reads: CASSPTGVGNSPLHF. DNA for the CDR3: TGTGCCAGCAGTCCTACAGGGGTGGGAAATTCACCCCTCCACTTT.

As regards this clone: The identical CDR3 is also encoded by other nucleotide sequences in the sample. This chain links TRBV27 with TRBJ2-7; possible D gene TRBD2, 5 bases. CDR3 length: 13 residues. The V gene's germline CDR1 is MNHEY and CDR2 SMNVEV (reference sequence). With 9 bases removed from V and 2 bases from J, the gap between germline ends came to 14 bases. CDR3 nucleotide sequence: TGTGCCAGTAGCTTGACGGAGGCCTACGAGCAGTACTTC. Its translation: CASSLTEAYEQYF.